The T cell receptor beta chain described here comes from a study of blood T cell repertoires in COVID-19. Study-level information: Acute-phase and convalescent COVID-19 samples originated in the United States, Italy and Spain. The cDNA or gDNA used as material had been derived from T cells, B-cell-depleted T cells, or PBMCs.

This clone was seen a single time. Per the original methods: Amplification of reference gene primers provided the estimated nucleated cell counts. The table came from immunoSEQ multiplex PCR; TCRdb's copy has only in-frame clones and leaves some out. The DNA gave D and trimming, while V, J and clone size come from that table. The repertoire includes about 340,000 clones, under 95% of them detected once, and approximately 3.5% sits in the top ten. Germline V CDR1 and CDR2: LNHDA, SQIVND (reference sequence). Trimming removed 11 bases from V and 4 bases from J, with 14 bases in between. The CDR3 runs 13 residues.

Sequenced: peripheral blood. The chain has TRBV19 and TRBJ2-2; D is possibly TRBD1 (6 bases). The sequence derives from a woman between 18 and 29 years old who had recovered from COVID-19. The DNA of the CDR3 is TGTGCCTCTTCAGGGACAAGCACCGGGGAGCTGTTTTTT. Its protein is CASSGTSTGELFF.